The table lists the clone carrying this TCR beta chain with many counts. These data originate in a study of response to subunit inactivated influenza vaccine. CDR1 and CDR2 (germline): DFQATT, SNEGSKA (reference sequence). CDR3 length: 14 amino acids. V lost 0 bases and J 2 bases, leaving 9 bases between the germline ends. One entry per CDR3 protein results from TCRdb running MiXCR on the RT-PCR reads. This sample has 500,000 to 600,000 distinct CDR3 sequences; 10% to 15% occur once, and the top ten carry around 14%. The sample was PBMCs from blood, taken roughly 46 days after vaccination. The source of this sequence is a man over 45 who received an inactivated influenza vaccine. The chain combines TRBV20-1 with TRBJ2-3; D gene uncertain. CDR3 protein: CSARDGENTDTQYF. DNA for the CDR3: TGCAGTGCTAGAGATGGAGAAAACACAGATACGCAGTATTTT.